A selection of T cell receptor beta chains follows, all from one sample in a study of blood T cell repertoires in COVID-19. The repertoire was sequenced with immunoSEQ multiplex PCR; TCRdb's copy has only in-frame clones and lacks some. The sample holds about 260,000 clones; over 75% are singletons and the top ten take approximately 0.7%. The sequencing sample was made of peripheral blood. The receptors stem from a human donor in a cohort sampled during active COVID-19. Both conserved end residues are part of each CDR3. D genes are given only for firm matches. The size entry is marked missing in some rows and otherwise reads once, few, many or a size class.

d_call,clone_size,v_call,j_call,cdr3_nt,cdr3_aa
TRBD1,NA,TRBV2,TRBJ1-5,TGTGCCAGCAGTCAAACAGGGGCGGATCAGCCCCAGCATTTT,CASSQTGADQPQHF
TRBD1,NA,TRBV7-7,TRBJ2-2,TGTGCCAGCAGCTCACAGGGGAGAGGCGGGGAGCTGTTTTTT,CASSSQGRGGELFF
TRBD1,NA,TRBV11-1,TRBJ1-6,TGTGCCAGCAGCTCGAGGGACAGTAATTCACCCCTCCACTTT,CASSSRDSNSPLHF
NA,NA,TRBV11-3,TRBJ2-2,TGTGCCAGCAGCCCCCTGTCGGGAGCGAACACCGGGGAGCTGTTTTTT,CASSPLSGANTGELFF
NA,NA,TRBV7-9,TRBJ2-4,TGTGCCAGCAGCTCCAGGGGCAGGGACATTCAGTACTTC,CASSSRGRDIQYF
NA,medium-sized,TRBV6-6,TRBJ1-4,TGTGCCAGCAGTCCAGGGTTTTATAATGAAAAACTGTTTTTT,CASSPGFYNEKLFF
TRBD2,NA,TRBV9,TRBJ2-3,TGTGCCAGCAGCGGGGCTAGCGGGGGTAGCACAGATACGCAGTATTTT,CASSGASGGSTDTQYF
NA,few,TRBV19,TRBJ1-2,TGTGCCAGTCGTGGCCCGGGGACACCGGGGGGCTACACCTTC,CASRGPGTPGGYTF
NA,NA,TRBV27,TRBJ1-4,TGTGCCAGCAGTTCGACAGCATCAACTAATGAAAAACTGTTTTTT,CASSSTASTNEKLFF
TRBD1,NA,TRBV7-6,TRBJ1-5,TGTGCCAGCAGCTCCCCAGGGGGGCCCCAGCATTTT,CASSSPGGPQHF
NA,NA,TRBV28,TRBJ1-6,TGTGCCAGCAGTTTCCTTACGAGGGGAGGTTCACCCCTCCACTTT,CASSFLTRGGSPLHF
NA,once,TRBV30,TRBJ1-6,TGTGCCTGGAGTAGGGGAAGCAATTCGCATTCACCCCTCCACTTT,CAWSRGSNSHSPLHF
TRBD1,NA,TRBV5-4,TRBJ1-1,TGTGCCAGCAGCATGGGACAGGGAACTGAAGCTTTCTTT,CASSMGQGTEAFF
TRBD1,NA,TRBV19,TRBJ1-1,TGTGCCAGTGGACAGGGGGCGATCGTGAACACTGAAGCTTTCTTT,CASGQGAIVNTEAFF
NA,NA,TRBV5-1,TRBJ1-6,TGCGCCAGCAGAACGCAAGCTAATTCACCCCTCCACTTT,CASRTQANSPLHF
TRBD1,NA,TRBV10-3,TRBJ1-2,TGTGCCATCAGTGCATATCCGACAGGGAATGGCTACACCTTC,CAISAYPTGNGYTF
NA,NA,TRBV20-1,TRBJ2-6,TGCAGTGCTAGTGTGTCAGGATCACACTCTGGGGCCAACGTCCTGACTTTC,CSASVSGSHSGANVLTF
TRBD2,NA,TRBV10-3,TRBJ2-5,TGTGCCATCAGTGAGGGGTCTAGCGGGACTTGGGAGACCCAGTACTTC,CAISEGSSGTWETQYF
TRBD1,once,TRBV19,TRBJ2-1,TGTGCCAGTAGTAACCCCCGGGACAGAACAAGCTCCTACAATGAGCAGTTCTTC,CASSNPRDRTSSYNEQFF
NA,NA,TRBV28,TRBJ1-1,TGTGCCAGCAGCCGCCGACAGACTGAAGCTTTCTTT,CASSRRQTEAFF
TRBD2,NA,TRBV7-6,TRBJ2-1,TGTGCCAGCAGCCGTGGGACTATCAATGAGCAGTTCTTC,CASSRGTINEQFF